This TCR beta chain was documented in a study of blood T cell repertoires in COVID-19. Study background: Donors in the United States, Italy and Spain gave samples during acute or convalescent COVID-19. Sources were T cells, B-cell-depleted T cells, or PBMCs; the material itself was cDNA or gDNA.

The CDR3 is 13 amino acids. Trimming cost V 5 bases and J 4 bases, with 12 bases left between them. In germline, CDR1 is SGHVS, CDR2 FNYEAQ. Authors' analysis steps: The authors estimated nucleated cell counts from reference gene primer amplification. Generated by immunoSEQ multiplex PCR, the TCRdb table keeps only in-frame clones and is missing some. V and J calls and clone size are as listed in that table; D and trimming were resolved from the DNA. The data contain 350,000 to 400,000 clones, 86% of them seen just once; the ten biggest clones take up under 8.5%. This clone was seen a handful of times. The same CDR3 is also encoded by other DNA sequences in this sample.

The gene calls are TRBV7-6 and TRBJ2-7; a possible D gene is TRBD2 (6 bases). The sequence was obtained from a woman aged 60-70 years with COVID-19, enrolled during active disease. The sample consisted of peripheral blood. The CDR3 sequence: CASSAGPNYEQYF. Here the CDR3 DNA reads TGTGCCAGCAGCGCGGGACCGAATTACGAGCAGTACTTC. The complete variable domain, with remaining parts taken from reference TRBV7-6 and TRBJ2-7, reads GAGVSQSPRYKVTKRGQDVALRCDPISGHVSLYWYRQALGQGPEFLTYFNYEAQQDKSGLPNDRFSAERPEGSISTLTIQRTEQRDSAMYRCASSAGPNYEQYFGPGTRLTVT.